Listed below are T cell receptor beta chains from one sample, sequenced in a study of CD4 and CD8 cells across lung adenocarcinoma regions. TCRdb itself ran the PCR reads through MiXCR, one entry per CDR3 protein. Found here are 10,000 to 15,000 distinct CDR3 sequences, 53% of them singletons; the top ten hold about 33%. Sequenced: CD8+ T cells from the center of a lung tumor. These receptors were collected from a female donor with lung adenocarcinoma. The CD4 and CD8 labels of this study may be unreliable. Each CDR3 is given with its conserved first and last residue. The D gene is left open where the match is weak. Clone sizes are given selectively: once, few, many, or a class where the clone is expanded.

cdr3_aa,cdr3_nt,d_call,j_call,v_call,clone_size,cdr3_length
CASRLAGVGDTQYF,TGTGCCAGCAGATTAGCGGGAGTGGGAGATACGCAGTATTTT,TRBD2,TRBJ2-3,TRBV6-5,-,14
CASSDNRGRDTEAFF,TGTGCCAGCAGTGATAACAGGGGGCGCGACACTGAAGCTTTCTTT,TRBD1,TRBJ1-1,TRBV6-1,few,15
CASRDESGGGETQYF,TGTGCCAGCAGGGACGAGTCGGGGGGCGGAGAGACCCAGTACTTC,-,TRBJ2-5,TRBV6-1,-,15
CASSQGGRQGTSNEQFF,TGCGCCAGCAGCCAAGGAGGGAGACAGGGAACCTCCAATGAGCAGTTCTTC,TRBD1,TRBJ2-1,TRBV4-1,few,17
CATSDPYQETQYF,TGTGCCACCAGTGATCCGTACCAAGAGACCCAGTACTTC,-,TRBJ2-5,TRBV24-1,-,13
CASRWGADNEQFF,TGTGCCAGCAGATGGGGGGCCGACAATGAGCAGTTCTTC,-,TRBJ2-1,TRBV6-5,large,13
CASSYGHRRGYNEQFF,TGTGCCAGCAGTTACGGTCACCGTAGGGGATACAATGAGCAGTTCTTC,-,TRBJ2-1,TRBV6-5,-,16
CASKRGQIMNTEAFF,TGCGCCAGCAAAAGGGGACAGATCATGAACACTGAAGCTTTCTTT,TRBD1,TRBJ1-1,TRBV10-2,-,15
CASSRTGFEAQYF,TGTGCCAGCAGCCGCACAGGGTTTGAGGCCCAGTACTTC,-,TRBJ2-5,TRBV6-1,medium-sized,13
CASKPGTGKTGELFF,TGCGCCAGCAAACCCGGGACAGGGAAAACCGGGGAGCTGTTTTTT,TRBD1,TRBJ2-2,TRBV10-1,-,15
CASRSSYEQYF,TGCGCCAGCAGGAGCTCCTACGAGCAGTACTTC,-,TRBJ2-7,TRBV10-2,many,11
CASSLSSTRPGELFF,TGTGCCAGCAGTTTATCGTCTACACGACCCGGGGAGCTGTTTTTT,-,TRBJ2-2,TRBV27,-,15
CASSLTNEQFF,TGTGCCAGCAGCTTAACCAATGAGCAGTTCTTC,-,TRBJ2-1,TRBV7-2,-,11
CASRLDDTDTQYF,TGCGCCAGCAGACTCGATGACACAGATACGCAGTATTTT,-,TRBJ2-3,TRBV10-1,-,13
CASSLFGTTYSYNEQFF,TGTGCCAGCAGTTTATTTGGGACTACCTACTCCTACAATGAGCAGTTCTTC,TRBD2,TRBJ2-1,TRBV27,-,17
CASSRTGRGTQYF,TGTGCCAGCAGCCGGACAGGGAGGGGTACGCAGTATTTT,-,TRBJ2-3,TRBV6-1,-,13
CASSLVSYEQFF,TGTGCCAGCAGTCTCGTTTCCTACGAGCAGTTCTTC,-,TRBJ2-1,TRBV6-1,-,12
CASSELGTEAFF,TGTGCCAGCAGTGAACTGGGAACTGAAGCTTTCTTT,-,TRBJ1-1,TRBV6-1,few,12
CASRRGQGSTDTQYF,TGTGCCAGCAGGCGCGGACAGGGAAGCACAGATACGCAGTATTTT,TRBD1,TRBJ2-3,TRBV6-1,once,15
CASRGTRGEQYF,TGCGCCAGCAGAGGGACCAGGGGCGAGCAGTACTTC,-,TRBJ2-7,TRBV10-2,-,12
CASSLGGSSSGYTF,TGTGCCAGCAGTCTGGGTGGGAGTTCGTCGGGCTACACCTTC,-,TRBJ1-2,TRBV6-1,medium-sized,14
CASSGLRQDTQYF,TGTGCCAGCAGTGGGCTACGTCAGGATACGCAGTATTTT,-,TRBJ2-3,TRBV12-3/TRBV12-4,-,13
CASSDGGLAGGFYNEQFF,TGTGCCAGCAGTGATGGGGGACTAGCGGGAGGTTTCTACAATGAGCAGTTCTTC,TRBD2,TRBJ2-1,TRBV6-1,-,18
CASRFSGASGNEQFF,TGTGCCAGCAGATTCTCCGGGGCTAGCGGCAATGAGCAGTTTTTT,TRBD2,TRBJ2-3,TRBV6-5,-,15
CASSSGSDTDTQYF,TGTGCCAGCTCCTCTGGGTCCGACACAGATACGCAGTATTTC,-,TRBJ2-3,TRBV6-1,-,14
CPISPGEYNNEQFF,TGTCCCATCAGTCCGGGGGAGTATAACAATGAGCAGTTCTTC,-,TRBJ2-1,TRBV10-3,once,14
CASSYEGGTEAFF,TGTGCCAGCAGCTACGAGGGGGGCACTGAAGCTTTCTTT,-,TRBJ1-1,TRBV6-5,-,13
CASSPLRGGGSANPYEQYF,TGTGCCAGCAGCCCCCTTCGGGGGGGGGGGTCCGCGAACCCCTACGAGCAGTACTTC,TRBD2,TRBJ2-7,TRBV6-1,medium-sized,19
CASSSRGRGARGETQYF,TGTGCCAGCAGCTCTAGGGGGAGGGGGGCGCGAGGGGAGACCCAGTACTTC,-,TRBJ2-5,TRBV11-2,few,17
CASSRGLAGGNTGALYF,TGTGCCAGTAGTCGAGGACTAGCGGGGGGGAACACCGGGGCGCTGTATTTT,TRBD2,TRBJ2-2,TRBV6-1,-,17
CASSSRGREQYF,TGTGCCAGCAGTTCCAGGGGGCGCGAGCAGTACTTC,TRBD1,TRBJ2-7,TRBV6-5,many,12
CASSYPQGGGYTF,TGTGCCAGCAGTTACCCACAGGGTGGCGGCTACACCTTC,-,TRBJ1-2,TRBV6-5,medium-sized,13
CASSLGPTNSYEQYF,TGTGCCAGCAGCTTAGGGCCGACAAACTCCTACGAGCAGTACTTC,-,TRBJ2-7,TRBV11-2,-,15
CASRPSGGPTPDTQYF,TGTGCCAGCAGGCCTAGCGGGGGCCCAACCCCAGATACGCAGTACTTC,TRBD2,TRBJ2-7,TRBV6-1,once,16
CASESGGYAGGAFF,TGTGCCAGCGAGTCAGGGGGTTATGCGGGGGGAGCTTTCTTT,TRBD1,TRBJ1-1,TRBV25-1,once,14
CASSYSIDLATKQYF,TGTGCCAGCAGTTACTCGATAGACTTGGCGACCAAGCAGTACTTC,-,TRBJ2-7,TRBV6-5,-,15
CASSPRGGINTQYF,TGTGCCAGCAGCCCCCGGGGAGGGATAAATACGCAGTATTTT,TRBD2,TRBJ2-3,TRBV12-3/TRBV12-4,-,14